The 32 T cell receptor beta chains listed next were all sequenced from one sample in a study of naive and memory T cell subsets. Both TRBC1 and TRBC2 were covered by a beta constant-region primer of two equimolar oligonucleotides. Nested alpha and beta constant-region primers with the SP2 primer drove four PCR rounds on ligated cDNA. Each CDR3 protein is one row after TCRdb ran MiXCR on the UMI-ligation and nested PCR reads. The sample yields roughly 140,000 distinct CDR3 sequences, about a fifth seen once. These receptors' antigens are unknown. Study-level points and caveats: A few larger clonotypes appeared in naive repertoires, especially CD8, possibly memory cells re-expressing CD45RA.

The specimen was naive CD8+ T cells from blood. The receptor source for this set is a human donor in good health.

V gene TRBV3-1 combines with J gene TRBJ2-7; the D is unclear. Trimming took 1 base from V and 5 from J, leaving 15 bases between them. The CDR3 has 15 residues. Germline V gene data show CDR1 as LGHDT and CDR2 as YNNKEL (reference sequence). Here the CDR3 reads CASSQVSQRAHEQYF. CDR3 DNA sequence: TGTGCCAGCAGCCAAGTTAGCCAGCGTGCCCACGAGCAGTACTTC.

This sequence joins TRBV12-3 or TRBV12-4 and TRBJ2-3; 9 bases map to TRBD2. The CDR3 consists of 17 residues. After removal of 5 bases from V and 2 bases from J, the junction contained 11 bases not matched to a gene. CDR3 nucleotides: TGTGCCAGCAGTCGAATGGGACTAGCAGCATCCACAGATACGCAGTATTTT. Translating gives CASSRMGLAASTDTQYF.

The rearrangement links TRBV3-1 to TRBJ2-7; D is tentatively TRBD1 or TRBD2 (6 bases each). CDR3 length: 18 amino acids. CDR1 is LGHDT and CDR2 is YNNKEL in the germline V gene (reference sequence). Trimming shortened V by 4 bases and J by 4 bases, and 26 bases separated the two germline ends. The CDR3 nucleotides are TGTGCCAGCAGCCGGAACTCAGGGGTTACGTACGGGGGATACGAGCAGTACTTC. It translates to CASSRNSGVTYGGYEQYF.

The rearrangement uses TRBV7-2 and TRBJ2-3; a weak D match, TRBD2 (5 bases). The length of the CDR3 is 17 residues. Germline V gives CDR1 SGHTA, CDR2 FQGNSA. The ends were cut back, 4 bases at V and 6 bases at J, with 23 bases in the middle. The CDR3 DNA reads TGTGCCAGCAGCTATCGGACTCCCGGCCTTTTCGAGGATACGCAGTATTTT. Protein product: CASSYRTPGLFEDTQYF. Full variable domain (outside the CDR3, taken from reference TRBV7-2 and TRBJ2-3): GAGVSQSPSNKVTEKGKDVELRCDPISGHTALYWYRQSLGQGLEFLIYFQGNSAPDKSGLPSDRFSAERTGGSVSTLTIQRTQQEDSAVYLCASSYRTPGLFEDTQYFGPGTRLTVL.

This clonotype was detected a few times. This chain uses TRBV6-5 with TRBJ2-6; 7 nucleotides match TRBD2. Germline trimming cut 0 bases from V and 0 bases from J; bases unmatched to any gene: 8. The CDR3 covers 19 residues. Germline V gives CDR1 MNHEY, CDR2 SVGAGI. This CDR3 is CASSYSLAGAPSGANVLTF. Here the CDR3 DNA reads TGTGCCAGCAGTTACTCTCTTGCGGGAGCTCCCTCTGGGGCCAACGTCCTGACTTTC.

This clonotype was counted only a few times. The chain joins TRBV12-3 or TRBV12-4 to TRBJ2-1; 8 bases align to TRBD1. The CDR3 is 13 amino acids. Trimming cost V 6 bases and J 7 bases; bases outside gene matches: 5. The CDR3 sequence is CASSQDRVNEQFF. The CDR3 nucleotides are TGTGCCAGCAGCCAGGACAGGGTGAATGAGCAGTTCTTC.

The chain couples TRBV7-8 to TRBJ2-7, with a tentative D call TRBD2 (6 bases). The germline V gene has CDR1 SGHVS and CDR2 FQNEAQ. The CDR3 runs 14 residues. V gave up 4 bases and J gave up 1 base, with 11 bases separating them. The DNA of the CDR3 is TGTGCCAGCAGCTCGGGACTGCTGTCCTACGAGCAGTACTTC. This gives the protein CASSSGLLSYEQYF.

The genes are TRBV29-1 and TRBJ1-1, with 9 bases fitting TRBD1. Germline V lookup: CDR1 SQVTM, CDR2 ANQGSEA. V dropped 4 bases and J dropped 3; count of bases not matched to a gene: 12. CDR3 length equals 16 residues. The CDR3 sequence is CSVALLPRTGDTEAFF. CDR3 sequence (DNA): TGCAGCGTTGCACTCTTGCCAAGGACAGGGGACACTGAAGCTTTCTTT.

This clonotype was seen at least ten times. The chain is built from TRBV11-2 and TRBJ2-1; TRBD1 or TRBD2 may be the D gene (6 bases each). This CDR3 region has 14 residues. Trimming removed 0 bases from V and 10 bases from J, with 13 bases in between. From germline, CDR1 is SGHAT and CDR2 FQNNGV. This CDR3 reads CASSLDPGAVEQFF. In DNA form, the CDR3 reads TGTGCCAGCAGCTTAGATCCGGGGGCAGTGGAGCAGTTCTTC.

V gene TRBV5-1 combines with J gene TRBJ2-1; TRBD2 aligns across 7 bases. The CDR3 contains 15 residues. V was pared by 3 bases and J by 3 bases, with 6 bases of the junction left unmatched. CDR1 is SGHRS, CDR2 YFSETQ, per germline. This CDR3 is CASSSAGEYYNEQFF. CDR3 nucleotides: TGCGCCAGCAGCTCCGCGGGAGAATACTACAATGAGCAGTTCTTC.

The chain combines TRBV5-6 with TRBJ2-7; TRBD2 aligns across 7 bases. Trimming at V came to 2 bases and at J to 5 bases, leaving 16 bases not matched to a gene. Germline lookup yields CDR1 SGHDT and CDR2 YYEEEE. CDR3 length: 17 residues. CDR3 sequence reads: CASSLSGWAGAIHEQYF. For the CDR3, the DNA is TGTGCCAGCAGCTTATCGGGGTGGGCGGGAGCAATCCACGAGCAGTACTTC.

The chain uses TRBV7-6 and TRBJ2-2, with D uncertain. The CDR3 is made up of 17 amino acids. The germline V and J ends were trimmed by 7 bases and 5 bases, with 23 bases remaining between them. The germline gives CDR1 SGHVS, CDR2 FNYEAQ. This CDR3 reads CASTDGPGRLLTGELFF. Here the CDR3 DNA reads TGTGCCAGCACCGATGGGCCGGGCAGGTTACTAACCGGGGAGCTGTTTTTT. Filled out from reference TRBV7-6 and TRBJ2-2, the complete variable domain reads GAGVSQSPRYKVTKRGQDVALRCDPISGHVSLYWYRQALGQGPEFLTYFNYEAQQDKSGLPNDRFSAERPEGSISTLTIQRTEQRDSAMYRCASTDGPGRLLTGELFFGEGSRLTVL.

V is TRBV4-3 and J is TRBJ2-1; no reliable D call. Trimming took 2 bases from V and 9 from J, leaving 11 bases between them. CDR3 length: 13 residues. CDR1 and CDR2 (germline): LGHNA, YSLEER. CDR3 nucleotides: TGCGCCAGCAGCCAAAGGAGTCGACCTGAGCAGTTCTTC. Translation: CASSQRSRPEQFF.

This clonotype was observed a few times. This chain joins TRBV6-4 and TRBJ2-1; 8 bases are shared with TRBD2. Losses at the gene ends were 5 bases for V and 8 bases for J; bases not matched to a gene: 8. Germline CDR1 is MRHNA and CDR2 is SNTAGT. CDR3 size: 14 residues. CDR3 DNA sequence: TGTGCCAGCAGTCTAGGACTAGCCTTATATGAGCAGTTCTTC. Residues: CASSLGLALYEQFF.

The sample holds a few counts of this clonotype. The rearrangement links TRBV28 to TRBJ2-2; D gene unclear. The CDR3 runs to 12 residues. Germline V gene lookup returns CDR1 MDHEN and CDR2 SYDVKM. Trimming removed 3 bases from V and 5 bases from J, with 4 bases in between. The chain's CDR3 is CASSLKTGELFF. The CDR3 DNA follows: TGTGCCAGCAGTTTGAAGACCGGGGAGCTGTTTTTT.

V gene TRBV4-1 combines with J gene TRBJ2-7; 7 bases agree with TRBD1. This CDR3 comprises 16 residues. Losses at the gene ends were 3 bases for V and 3 bases for J; bases not matched to a gene: 11. CDR1 and CDR2 from the germline V gene are MGHRA and YSYEKL. CDR3 nucleotide sequence: TGCGCCAGCAGCCAGCGGTTGACAGGGAACGACTACGAGCAGTACTTC. Encoded protein: CASSQRLTGNDYEQYF.

The rearrangement joins TRBV7-9 to TRBJ2-5; TRBD2 matches 7 bases. The V segment lost 5 bases and the J segment 2 bases; nucleotides outside the gene matches: 8. The CDR3 extends over 15 amino acids. Looked up from germline, CDR1 is SEHNR and CDR2 is FQNEAQ (reference sequence). CDR3 amino acids: CASSPTAGLQETQYF. CDR3 DNA sequence: TGTGCCAGCAGCCCGACAGCGGGGCTACAAGAGACCCAGTACTTC.

The rearrangement links TRBV5-1 to TRBJ2-1; D gene uncertain. This CDR3 comprises 12 residues. Germline V lookup: CDR1 SGHRS, CDR2 YFSETQ. With 4 bases removed from V and 8 bases from J, the gap between germline ends came to 10 bases. For the CDR3, the DNA is TGCGCCAGCAGCCCCGGTGGGGATGAGCAGTTCTTC. This codes for CASSPGGDEQFF.

The chain combines TRBV13 with TRBJ2-2; tentative D call: TRBD2 (5 bases). Germline V gene lookup returns CDR1 PRHDT and CDR2 FYEKMQ (reference sequence). Trimming cost V 1 base and J 8 bases, with 17 bases left between them. This CDR3 has 16 amino acids. The CDR3 is CASSLDGLALSGELFF. CDR3 sequence (DNA): TGTGCCAGCAGCTTAGACGGGCTAGCCCTATCGGGGGAGCTGTTTTTT.

The table lists this clonotype with many counts. This chain connects TRBV28 to TRBJ2-7; perhaps TRBD2 as D (5 bases). Trimming shortened V by 6 bases and J by 4 bases, and 10 bases separated the two germline ends. Germline V lookup: CDR1 MDHEN, CDR2 SYDVKM. The CDR3 is made up of 12 amino acids. The CDR3, as DNA: TGTGCCAGCAGCCCAGGAGGATACGAGCAGTACTTC. This encodes CASSPGGYEQYF.

This chain links TRBV29-1 with TRBJ2-1, with D possibly being TRBD2 (6 bases). CDR3 length: 15 residues. V was shortened by 0 bases and J by 4 bases, with 13 bases between the two germline ends. Germline lookup yields CDR1 SQVTM and CDR2 ANQGSEA. CDR3 sequence reads: CSVEDIGRRYNEQFF. CDR3 in DNA: TGCAGCGTTGAAGATATTGGGAGGCGGTACAATGAGCAGTTCTTC.

The CDR3 protein is CASSETGTGGEQYF. CDR3 bases: TGTGCCAGCAGTGAAACGGGGACAGGGGGCGAGCAGTACTTC. The V and J genes are TRBV6-1 and TRBJ2-7; 11 nucleotides line up with TRBD1. The CDR3 has 14 residues. The germline V gene has CDR1 MNHNS and CDR2 SASEGT. J was trimmed by 6 bases and V by 2 bases; bases with no gene match: 3.

The rearrangement uses TRBV2 and TRBJ2-2, with D uncertain. CDR3 length equals 17 residues. Germline lookup yields CDR1 SNHLY and CDR2 FYNNEI. The ends were cut back, 1 base at V and 2 bases at J, with 14 bases in the middle. The CDR3 DNA reads as TGTGCCAGCAGTGAAGAAACCACGACGGCAAACACCGGGGAGCTGTTTTTT. This sequence encodes CASSEETTTANTGELFF.

This clonotype showed up just a few times. The chain links TRBV20-1 to TRBJ2-3; the match to TRBD1 covers 8 bases. V shed 3 bases and J 2 bases; nucleotides not matched to a gene: 10. The CDR3 is made up of 16 amino acids. Germline V lookup: CDR1 DFQATT, CDR2 SNEGSKA (reference sequence). The CDR3 here is CSARDPRQGTTDTQYF. In nucleotides, the CDR3 is TGCAGTGCTAGGGACCCCCGACAGGGGACCACAGATACGCAGTATTTT.

A few counts support this clonotype. The rearrangement uses TRBV28 and TRBJ2-2; a possible D gene is TRBD1 (5 bases). V shed 2 bases and J shed 0 bases, with 7 bases lying between them. The CDR3 covers 15 residues. The germline V gene has CDR1 MDHEN and CDR2 SYDVKM. The CDR3 sequence: CASSLQGSNTGELFF. The CDR3 DNA reads TGTGCCAGCAGTTTACAGGGCTCGAACACCGGGGAGCTGTTTTTT.

There are a few counts of this clonotype. This CDR3 reads CASSQEDRILLHF. The DNA of the CDR3 is TGTGCCAGCAGCCAAGAGGACAGGATCCTCCTCCACTTT. The chain recombines TRBV3-2 with TRBJ1-6; TRBD1, as called in the table, went unchecked against the DNA. TRBV3-2 corresponds to a pseudogene. The CDR3 length is 13 residues.

This chain joins TRBV7-6 and TRBJ1-2, with TRBD1 identical over 11 bases. Looked up from germline, CDR1 is SGHVS and CDR2 is FNYEAQ. Germline trimming cut 3 bases from V and 4 bases from J; bases unmatched to any gene: 4. This CDR3 comprises 15 residues. The CDR3 DNA is TGTGCCAGCAGCTTCGGACAGGGGGCTTCCTATGGCTACACCTTC. It encodes CASSFGQGASYGYTF. Full variable domain (missing parts from reference TRBV7-6 and TRBJ1-2): GAGVSQSPRYKVTKRGQDVALRCDPISGHVSLYWYRQALGQGPEFLTYFNYEAQQDKSGLPNDRFSAERPEGSISTLTIQRTEQRDSAMYRCASSFGQGASYGYTFGSGTRLTVV.

CDR3 in DNA: TGTGCCAGCAGCTTGGAGGGACTAGCGGATACAGATACGCAGTATTTT. The encoded protein is CASSLEGLADTDTQYF. V gene TRBV5-6 combines with J gene TRBJ2-3, with 11 bases aligning to TRBD2. Trimming cost V 0 bases and J 3 bases; bases outside gene matches: 3. CDR1 and CDR2 (germline): SGHDT, YYEEEE. The CDR3 extends over 16 amino acids.

This clonotype was counted many times. CDR3 coding DNA: TGTGCCAGCAGTTTATTTCAGTTTTCCTACAATGAGCAGTTCTTC. Protein product: CASSLFQFSYNEQFF. This sequence joins TRBV27 and TRBJ2-1; D remains ambiguous. This CDR3 is 15 amino acids long. The V gene's germline CDR1 is MNHEY and CDR2 SMNVEV (reference sequence). Trimming left V 1 base short and J 1 base short, with 8 bases between.

The V gene is TRBV25-1, the J gene TRBJ2-3; D possibly corresponds to TRBD2 (5 bases). Looked up from germline, CDR1 is MGHDK and CDR2 is SYGVNS. This CDR3 has 16 amino acids. Trimming removed 1 base from V and 0 bases from J, with 11 bases in between. The CDR3 DNA sequence: TGTGCCAGCAGTGAATGGGTGACGGGAAGCACAGATACGCAGTATTTT. It yields the protein CASSEWVTGSTDTQYF.

The V call is TRBV28, the J call TRBJ2-1; D unresolved. Deletions cut 3 bases from V and 8 bases from J, with 11 bases between. The CDR3 is made up of 13 amino acids. From germline, CDR1 is MDHEN and CDR2 SYDVKM. CDR3 bases: TGTGCCAGCAGTTTGATAGGTTGGGATGAGCAGTTCTTC. It yields the protein CASSLIGWDEQFF.

This sequence joins TRBV7-6 and TRBJ1-1; 8 bases fit TRBD1. The junction had 14 bases not matched to a gene; V was cut back by 5 bases and J by 3 bases. Germline V lookup: CDR1 SGHVS, CDR2 FNYEAQ. This CDR3 is 17 amino acids long. CDR3 region: CASSTGQGLQRYTEAFF. The CDR3 DNA reads TGTGCCAGCAGCACCGGACAGGGTTTACAGAGGTACACTGAAGCTTTCTTT. The full variable domain, completed using reference TRBV7-6 and TRBJ1-1, is GAGVSQSPRYKVTKRGQDVALRCDPISGHVSLYWYRQALGQGPEFLTYFNYEAQQDKSGLPNDRFSAERPEGSISTLTIQRTEQRDSAMYRCASSTGQGLQRYTEAFFGQGTRLTVV.